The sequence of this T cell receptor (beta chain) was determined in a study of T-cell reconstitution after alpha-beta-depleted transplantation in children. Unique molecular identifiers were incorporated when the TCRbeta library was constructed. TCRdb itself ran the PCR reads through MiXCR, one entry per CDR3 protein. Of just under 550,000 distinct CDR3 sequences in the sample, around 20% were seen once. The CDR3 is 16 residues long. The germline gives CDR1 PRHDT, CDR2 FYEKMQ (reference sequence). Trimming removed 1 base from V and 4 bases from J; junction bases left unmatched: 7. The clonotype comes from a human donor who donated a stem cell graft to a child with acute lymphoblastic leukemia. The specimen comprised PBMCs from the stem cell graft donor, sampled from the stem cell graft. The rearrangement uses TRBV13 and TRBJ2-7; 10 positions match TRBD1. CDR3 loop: CASSLEGQGRAYEQYF. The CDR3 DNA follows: TGTGCCAGCAGCTTAGAGGGACAGGGGAGGGCATACGAGCAGTACTTC.